These T cell receptor beta chains were read from a single sample in a study of blood T cells in healthy people across ages. Each CDR3 protein gets one entry after TCRdb re-called the 5' RACE reads with MiXCR. The sample shows approximately 800,000 distinct CDR3 sequences, about half of them seen only once. What was sequenced was blood. Source of these receptors: a man older than 75 in good health. Both conserved end residues are part of each CDR3. D genes are given only for firm matches. Only part of the rows carry a size: once, few, many, or a class if the clone is expanded.

D gene,J gene,clone size,V gene,CDR3 DNA,CDR3 protein
TRBD1,TRBJ2-6,.,TRBV4-3,TGCGCCAGCAGCCGCGGGACAGGGGAATCTGGGGCCAACGTCCTGACTTTC,CASSRGTGESGANVLTF
TRBD2,TRBJ2-3,many,TRBV5-1,TGTGCCAGCAGTTTAGTTCTAGCGGAAAGCACAGATACGCAGTATTTT,CASSLVLAESTDTQYF
TRBD2,TRBJ2-5,few,TRBV3-1,TGTGCCAGCAGGGGCGGGACTAGCGGAGCTGTGGAGGTGTACTTC,CASRGGTSGAVEVYF
TRBD2,TRBJ2-1,.,TRBV20-1,TGCAGTGCTAGAGATGGCGGGAGGGGATACAATGAGCAGTTCTTC,CSARDGGRGYNEQFF
.,TRBJ1-2,.,TRBV7-9,TGTGCCAGCAGCCCCCGGGACTTCGAGGGAGGCTACACCTTC,CASSPRDFEGGYTF
.,TRBJ2-3,.,TRBV12-3/TRBV12-4,TGTGCCAGCCGATTTTACACAGATACGCAGTATTTT,CASRFYTDTQYF
TRBD2,TRBJ2-1,.,TRBV7-3,TGTGCCAGCAGCTTAACTTTGGCTAGCGGGAGTTTAACCCACGTCTCCTACAATGAGCAGTTCTTC,CASSLTLASGSLTHVSYNEQFF
TRBD2,TRBJ2-7,.,TRBV3-1,TGTGCCAGCAGCCAAGATTCAGCGGGGAACTCCTACGAGCAGTACTTC,CASSQDSAGNSYEQYF
.,TRBJ1-2,.,TRBV29-1,TGCAGCGTTGAGGTAACCCGTGGTGGCTACACCTTC,CSVEVTRGGYTF
.,TRBJ1-3,.,TRBV7-9,TGTGCCAGCAGCTGGGAAATACTCGCCTCTGGAAACACCATATATTTT,CASSWEILASGNTIYF
TRBD2,TRBJ2-7,.,TRBV4-1,TGCGCCAGCAGCCAAAAACGGACTAGCGTCTCCTACGAGCAGTACTTC,CASSQKRTSVSYEQYF
.,TRBJ2-7,.,TRBV4-3,TGCGCCAGCAGCCAAACAATCCGTGGGTACGAGCAGTACTTC,CASSQTIRGYEQYF
.,TRBJ2-7,.,TRBV3-1,TGTGCCAGCAGCCCCTCGGCTACCTACGAGCAGTGCTTC,CASSPSATYEQCF
.,TRBJ2-2,few,TRBV11-3,TGTGCCAGCAGTTCCATGGGAGAGCTGTTTTTT,CASSSMGELFF
.,TRBJ2-5,few,TRBV29-1,TGCAGCGTTGGCCTCGAGGAGACCCAGTACTTC,CSVGLEETQYF
.,TRBJ1-2,.,TRBV7-3,TGTGCCAGCAGTGACGGGCTTTCCCGAGATGGCTACACCTTC,CASSDGLSRDGYTF
.,TRBJ2-4,.,TRBV28,TGTGCCAGCAGTTTATTGGCTACTGGGGACAAAAACATTCAGTACTTC,CASSLLATGDKNIQYF
.,TRBJ2-5,many,TRBV7-2,TGTGCCAGCAGCTTAACGTGGAACCAAGAGACCCAGTACTTC,CASSLTWNQETQYF
.,TRBJ1-2,.,TRBV4-2,TGTGCCAGCAGCCAAGAGCTCCAGGATAACTATGGCTACACCTTC,CASSQELQDNYGYTF
.,TRBJ1-1,.,TRBV6-6,TGTGCCAGCAGTTATCATCGGGGGGGAGGAAACACTGAAGCTTTCTTT,CASSYHRGGGNTEAFF
.,TRBJ2-2,.,TRBV6-2/TRBV6-3,TGTGCCAGCAGTCCACAGGGAAACGGGGAGCTGTTTTTT,CASSPQGNGELFF
.,TRBJ2-6,few,TRBV12-3/TRBV12-4,TGTGCCAGCACCCTTTCTGGGGGGCAGTCTGGGGCCAACGTCCTGACTTTC,CASTLSGGQSGANVLTF
TRBD1,TRBJ2-7,.,TRBV6-5,TGTGCCAGCAGGCCGGGACAGAGGAGCTCCTACGAGCAGTACTTC,CASRPGQRSSYEQYF
TRBD2,TRBJ2-7,.,TRBV7-2,TGTGCCAGCAGCTTAGATGCGGGAGGGCCAGACGAGCAGTACTTC,CASSLDAGGPDEQYF
.,TRBJ2-6,.,TRBV10-2,TGCGCCAGCAGTGAGTCTTTCTCTGGGGCCAACGTCCTGACTTTC,CASSESFSGANVLTF
.,TRBJ2-3,many,TRBV6-2/TRBV6-3,TGTGCCAGCAGTGACATACCCGATACGCAGTATTTT,CASSDIPDTQYF
.,TRBJ1-1,.,TRBV7-9,TGTGCCAGCAGTACCACCGGGACGTTTAGTGAAGCTTTCTTT,CASSTTGTFSEAFF
TRBD1,TRBJ1-5,.,TRBV27,TGTGCCAGCAGACCGAGGACAGGGGATAATCAGCCCCAGCATTTT,CASRPRTGDNQPQHF
.,TRBJ2-3,.,TRBV7-3,TGTGCCAGCAGCTCCCTAGGTAGCACAGATACGCAGTATTTT,CASSSLGSTDTQYF
TRBD1,TRBJ1-1,.,TRBV29-1,TGCAGCGCTTCACAGGGGACGATGAACACTGAAGCTTTCTTT,CSASQGTMNTEAFF
.,TRBJ1-1,.,TRBV11-3,TGTGCCAGCAGCGTAGAATGGGTGAAAGAAGCTTTCTTT,CASSVEWVKEAFF
.,TRBJ2-1,.,TRBV13,TGTGCCAGCAGCTTAGAAGGTGGGGGGGCCCCAAATTTCGGTGAGCAGTTCTTC,CASSLEGGGAPNFGEQFF
TRBD1,TRBJ2-7,few,TRBV20-1,TGCAGTGCTAGCTCCCCAGGGGGAGAGTACGAGCAGTACTTC,CSASSPGGEYEQYF
.,TRBJ2-7,.,TRBV3-1,TGTGCCAGCAGCCACCTCCGAGGGATGAGCGCTAGCTCCTACGAGCAGTACTTC,CASSHLRGMSASSYEQYF
.,TRBJ2-5,.,TRBV5-5,TGTGCCAGCAGCTCATACACAGGGTCCCAAGAGACCCAGTACTTC,CASSSYTGSQETQYF
TRBD2,TRBJ2-7,.,TRBV24-1,TGTGCCACCAGTGATGCAATAGGACTAGCGGGAACGCCGGGGAATGAGCAGTACTTC,CATSDAIGLAGTPGNEQYF
TRBD1,TRBJ1-1,many,TRBV7-2,TGTGCCAGCAGCCCCGGGACAGGGGTTCAAGCTTTCTTT,CASSPGTGVQAFF
TRBD2,TRBJ2-7,.,TRBV5-1,TGCGCCAGCAGCCAACTAGCGGGAGAGGGCGTTGAGCAGTACTTC,CASSQLAGEGVEQYF
.,TRBJ1-1,many,TRBV2,TGTGCCAGCAGTGACGGGTACTTGTGGACTTTCTTT,CASSDGYLWTFF
TRBD2,TRBJ2-4,.,TRBV7-2,TGTGCCAGCAGCCATCTAGAAGCGGGAGGGCGTGCCAAAAACATTCAGTACTTC,CASSHLEAGGRAKNIQYF
TRBD2,TRBJ2-1,.,TRBV30,TGTGCCTGGAGTGCCGGAGTAGGCCTAGCGGGCAATGAGCAGTTCTTC,CAWSAGVGLAGNEQFF
TRBD1,TRBJ2-1,.,TRBV4-3,TGCGCCAGCAGCCGGGGGACAGGGGAGAGCAATGAGCAGTTCTTC,CASSRGTGESNEQFF
.,TRBJ2-1,.,TRBV12-3/TRBV12-4,TGTGCCAGCAGTTCTAGAGTCTACAATGAGCAGTTCTTC,CASSSRVYNEQFF
.,TRBJ1-4,.,TRBV7-9,TGTGCCAGCAGCTTTGAAGGGCCTAATGAAAAACTGTTTTTT,CASSFEGPNEKLFF
.,TRBJ1-1,few,TRBV4-2,TGTGCCAGCAGCCAAGAACGTATGGGGGGAGTGGGAGCTTTCTTT,CASSQERMGGVGAFF
.,TRBJ2-1,many,TRBV29-1,TGCAGCGCTACCGGGACGGTGTACAATGAGCAGTTCTTC,CSATGTVYNEQFF
.,TRBJ2-1,.,TRBV6-6,TGTGCCAGCAGTTACTCGCGATACAATGAGCAGTTCTTC,CASSYSRYNEQFF
TRBD2,TRBJ2-2,many,TRBV5-1,TGCGCCAGCAGCTTGCTACGGACTAGGGACACCGGGGAGCTGTTTTTT,CASSLLRTRDTGELFF
TRBD1,TRBJ2-3,.,TRBV14,TGTGCCAGCAGCCAAGATCTTCGGACAGGGACTGGAGATACGCAGTATTTT,CASSQDLRTGTGDTQYF